The clone carrying this TCR beta chain was seen a handful of times. Its antigen is not known. The sample belongs to a study of T-cell reconstitution after alpha-beta-depleted transplantation in children. Unique molecular identifiers were used in preparing the TCRbeta library. Each CDR3 protein gets one entry after TCRdb re-called the PCR reads with MiXCR. The table has hundreds of thousands of distinct CDR3 sequences, more than 15% seen once. CDR3 length equals 16 residues. V gave up 4 bases and J gave up 2 bases, with 16 bases separating them. The germline CDR1 and CDR2 sequences are LGHNA and YNFKEQ. Overall study results and limits: A year post-transplant, T-cell counts and diversity derived mostly from newly produced T cells.

Sequencing used PBMCs, mostly from graft donor cells, obtained 360 days after TCRalphabeta/CD19-depleted stem cell transplant. The source of this sequence is a male patient under 10 years old who had a stem cell transplant for acute lymphoblastic leukemia, so the T cells may come from the graft donor. The gene calls are TRBV4-2 and TRBJ2-3, with D tentatively TRBD1 or TRBD2 (5 bases each). The CDR3 loop reads CASSPIGAPLTDTQYF. As DNA, the CDR3 is TGTGCCAGCAGCCCGATCGGGGCACCTCTCACAGATACGCAGTATTTT.